This TCR beta chain was sequenced during a study of shared clonotypes between healthy human individuals (TCRdb year 2020). Notes on the research overall: A couple of women and three men aged 18 to 49 years were included in the cohort. Different laboratories and diverse techniques were used to prepare libraries and sequence TCR repertoires, to increase sequencing depth and limit assay-specific biases. To estimate repertoire size and how much clonotypes are shared between individuals, the study performed deep sequencing of blood TCR repertoires from a handful of healthy adults. For each donor, CD4 naive and CD4 memory were each given three plates, CD8 naive was given two plates, and CD8 memory was given one plate. Leukapheresis yielded between about 0.85 and 10 billion PBMCs per donor. Findings and caveats that apply to the study as a whole: Sharing across a handful of donors was observed for roughly 5.4% of naive CD4, over 3% of naive CD8, 2.3% of memory CD4, and about 0.4% of memory CD8 clonotypes. Even with the large sequencing depth, rarefaction of the sorted-subset datasets indicated that sequencing was incomplete. Estimated clonotype richness was generally larger for naive than for memory subsets. Because the study included only a small number of donors, the genetic and exposure-history diversity represented was limited. Higher generation probabilities were observed for clonotypes shared by all four sorted-subset donors than for non-shared clonotypes. Pairwise subsampling led to the expectation that sequencing depth would affect the degree of clonotype sharing among donors. Only blood was sampled, and tissue TCR repertoires likely differ from those in blood.

As to this clone: The antigen it binds to is not known. Base qualities are not recorded, but no much larger clone differs from it by a single base.

Using the deep immunoSEQ assay, multiplex PCR amplified TCR CDR3 regions from genomic DNA. Extracted genomic DNA from each cell subset was spread evenly across all wells of several immunoSEQ 96-well plates, with each plate serving as a replicate. For sorted subsets, around 200 ng genomic DNA, equal to approximately 30,000 T cell genomes, was loaded into each replicate PCR. Purified libraries were quantified with a Qubit 3.0 fluorometer, sized on a Bioanalyzer 2100, and re-quantified with the KAPA Library Quantification kit. Every immunoSEQ 96-well plate was sequenced on a dedicated single-read 150-cycle Illumina NextSeq 550 flow cell. The authors' pipeline ran thus. The immunoSEQ output contained only junctional sequences without quality scores, so filtering could not match that applied to full-length reads. To assign V/J genes and CDR3, sequences were annotated against IMGT germline references using PyIR, a Python wrapper for IgBLAST v1.9. Reads with weak V/J assignments (E-value above 1e-6), missing CDR3, stop codons, out-of-frame junctions, or ambiguous translated residues were removed. V3J clonotypes were defined by identical inferred V gene, J gene, and CDR3 amino acid sequence. Percentage overlap between repertoires was calculated by dividing the number of shared unique clonotypes by the size of the smaller repertoire. RTK rarefaction, the Chao1 estimator, and Recon v2.1 estimates of unobserved clonotypes were used to assess repertoire richness. Generation probabilities were computed with OLGA for all TCRbeta clonotypes obtained by the gDNA method from several donors. As stored in TCRdb, this immuneACCESS dataset retains in-frame rearrangements with V and J assigned. A fraction of the clones does not appear; measured against another copy, unresolved V genes explain less than half of the discrepancy, and the remainder lacks a known reason. V and J calls and clone size follow that table, whereas D and trimming were derived from the DNA. The sample table records under 2.5 million clones; 80% to 95% of these occur just once. Of the sample, 0.37% falls within the top ten clones.

The donors were healthy, HIV-negative adults who had no recently reported acute infections or vaccinations. Only Caucasian adults living in Nashville, Tennessee, USA were represented among the donors. CD4+ T cells were enriched by magnetic negative selection, after which naive cells were positively selected on CD45RA and the negative fraction was taken as the memory subset. Blood was collected by leukapheresis, and PBMCs were isolated by Ficoll-Histopaque density gradient centrifugation and then cryopreserved in liquid nitrogen vapor phase. Analytical flow cytometry was used to check the purity and quantity of every magnetically sorted T cell population. Genomic DNA was isolated from every sorted fraction and measured by UV absorbance on a Nanodrop 2000c. There are 15 amino acids in the CDR3, from cysteine to phenylalanine inclusive. Only the CDR3 region is kept as DNA, spanning 45 bases read in frame from base 1. CDR1 is given as SGDLS and CDR2 as YYNGEE, both from the germline V gene. Relative to germline, V is 3 bases shorter and J is 6 bases shorter, with 15 bases between their ends.

Sequencing was performed on naive CD4+ T cells from PBMCs. The label giving this sample's cell subset or site can be read as: CD45RA+ positively selected. The rearranged segments are TRBV9 and TRBJ2-2; TRBD2 is possibly the D segment (5 matching bases). The TCR originated in a man younger than 35 in good health. Some clones in this sample may be carry-over from other donors' samples. DNA sequence: TGTGCCAGCAGCGCAAGAGGGTCCCTCCCCGGGGAGCTGTTTTTT. It is translated as CASSARGSLPGELFF.